This TCR beta chain stems from a study of graft-versus-host responses after intestinal transplantation. General study results and limits: Across patients carrying graft-donor T cell macrochimerism, allografts held high graft-versus-host to host-versus-graft clonal ratios.

A word on this clone: Its antigen is not identified.

The J segment lost 7 bases and the V segment lost 0 bases, leaving 4 bases of the junction unmatched. The CDR3 length is 15 residues. Germline-derived CDR1 and CDR2 are LNHDA and SQIVND (reference sequence). Sequencing was performed with immunoSEQ multiplex PCR; in TCRdb, only in-frame clones are kept and a portion is missing. The data show some 130,000 clones, with roughly 95% seen just once and 3.3% held by the top ten. This chain connects TRBV19 to TRBJ1-4; 8 bases map to TRBD1. The sequence was obtained from a human donor who received an intestinal transplant. Sequences were derived from unstimulated CD8+ T cells sorted from spleen or lymph node cells, sampled before intestinal transplant. The CDR3 nucleotides read TGTGCCAGTAGTATAGACGGACAGGGCGGTGAAAAACTGTTTTTT. This encodes CASSIDGQGGEKLFF.